This paragraph reports one T cell receptor (beta chain). Antigen unknown. Vbeta (60) and Jbeta (13) primers were used in the PCR. Using immunoSEQ multiplex PCR, the repertoire was profiled, and TCRdb retains in-frame clones only, with some absent. Found here are roughly 150,000 clones, roughly 80% of them singletons; the top ten hold over 2%. The CDR3 length is 15 residues. Germline CDR1 is SGHTA and CDR2 is FQGNSA. Trimming at V came to 3 bases and at J to 5 bases, leaving 9 bases not matched to a gene. This sample stems from a study of cytomegalovirus exposure and HLA in healthy donors. Findings and limits, study-wide: Within a later analysis, the majority of CMV-associated TCR beta chains appeared HLA-restricted. A link between a missense DCLRE1C variant and TCR beta V- and J-gene trimming emerged from a later analysis.

Sequenced input: PBMCs. The clonotype originates from a man younger than 40 in good health and CMV-seronegative. V is TRBV7-2 and J is TRBJ2-5, with 7 bases fitting TRBD2. The chain's CDR3 is CASSFPRGSWETQYF. The CDR3 DNA sequence: TGTGCCAGCAGCTTCCCCCGCGGGAGCTGGGAGACCCAGTACTTC.